Detailed here is one T cell receptor (beta chain). This CDR3 region has 13 residues. The V and J ends lost 8 bases and 8 bases respectively, with 17 bases between them. In germline, CDR1 is SGDLS, CDR2 YYNGEE. The TCR beta CDR3 regions underwent amplification using RNA transcripts as the source. Researchers ran a first-round RT-PCR on the TCR CDR3 using the HTBI primer set. TCRdb redid the calling of the multiplex PCR reads with MiXCR, one entry per CDR3 protein. The table records 650,000 to 700,000 distinct CDR3 sequences, 15% to 20% of them present only once. These data belong to a study of T cells in Graves' hyperthyroidism and ophthalmopathy.

The receptor's source is a man in his forties or fifties with Graves' hyperthyroidism. The sample was blood. The genes are TRBV9 and TRBJ2-1, with D perhaps TRBD1 or TRBD2 (5 bases each). The CDR3 sequence: CASIGAGSDEQFF. CDR3 nucleotides: TGTGCCAGTATCGGGGCAGGTAGCGATGAGCAGTTCTTC.